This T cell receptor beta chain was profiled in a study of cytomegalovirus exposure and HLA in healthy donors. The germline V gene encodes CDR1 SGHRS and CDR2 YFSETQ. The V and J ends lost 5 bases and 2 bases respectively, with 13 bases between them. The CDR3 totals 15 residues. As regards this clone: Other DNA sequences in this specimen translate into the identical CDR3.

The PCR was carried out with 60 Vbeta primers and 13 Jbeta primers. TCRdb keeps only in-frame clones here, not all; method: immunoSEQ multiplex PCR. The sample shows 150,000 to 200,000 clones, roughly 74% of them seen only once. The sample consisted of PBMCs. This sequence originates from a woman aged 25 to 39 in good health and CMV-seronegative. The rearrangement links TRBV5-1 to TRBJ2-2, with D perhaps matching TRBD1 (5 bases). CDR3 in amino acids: CASRLGQDNTGELFF. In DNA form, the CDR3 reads TGCGCCAGCAGACTCGGACAAGACAACACCGGGGAGCTGTTTTTT.